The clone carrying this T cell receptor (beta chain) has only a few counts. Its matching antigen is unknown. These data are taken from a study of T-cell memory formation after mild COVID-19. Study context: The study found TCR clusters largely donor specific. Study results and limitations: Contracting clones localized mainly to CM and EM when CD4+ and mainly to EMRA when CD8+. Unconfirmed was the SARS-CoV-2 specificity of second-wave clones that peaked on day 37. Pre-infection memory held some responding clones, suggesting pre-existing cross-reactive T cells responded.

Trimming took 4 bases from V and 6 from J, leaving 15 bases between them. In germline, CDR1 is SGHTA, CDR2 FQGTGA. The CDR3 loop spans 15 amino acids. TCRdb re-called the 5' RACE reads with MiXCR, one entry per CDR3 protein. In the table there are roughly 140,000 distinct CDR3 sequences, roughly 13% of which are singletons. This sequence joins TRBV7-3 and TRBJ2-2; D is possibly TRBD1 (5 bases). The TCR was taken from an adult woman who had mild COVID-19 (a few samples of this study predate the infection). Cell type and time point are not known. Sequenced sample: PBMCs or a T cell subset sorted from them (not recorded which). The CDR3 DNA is TGTGCCAGCAGCTCAGAACAGGATTCCGCCGGGGAGCTGTTTTTT. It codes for CASSSEQDSAGELFF.